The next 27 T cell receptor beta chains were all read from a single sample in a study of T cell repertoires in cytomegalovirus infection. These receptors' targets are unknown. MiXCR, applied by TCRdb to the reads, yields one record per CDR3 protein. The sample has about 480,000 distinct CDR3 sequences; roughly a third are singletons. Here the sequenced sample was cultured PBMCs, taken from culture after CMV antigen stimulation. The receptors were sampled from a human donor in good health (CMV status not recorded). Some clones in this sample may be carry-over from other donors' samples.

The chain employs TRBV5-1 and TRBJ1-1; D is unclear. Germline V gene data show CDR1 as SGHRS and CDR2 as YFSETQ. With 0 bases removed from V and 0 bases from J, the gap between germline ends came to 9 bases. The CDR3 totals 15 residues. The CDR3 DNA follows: TGCGCCAGCAGCTTGGAGGGAGGGATGAACACTGAAGCTTTCTTT. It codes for CASSLEGGMNTEAFF.

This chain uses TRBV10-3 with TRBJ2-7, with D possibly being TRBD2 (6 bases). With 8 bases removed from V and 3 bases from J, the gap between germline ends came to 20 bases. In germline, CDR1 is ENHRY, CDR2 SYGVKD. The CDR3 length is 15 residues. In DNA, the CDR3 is TGTGCCATCGGTATTAGGAGGGACCCCTTCTACGAGCAGTACTTC. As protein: CAIGIRRDPFYEQYF.

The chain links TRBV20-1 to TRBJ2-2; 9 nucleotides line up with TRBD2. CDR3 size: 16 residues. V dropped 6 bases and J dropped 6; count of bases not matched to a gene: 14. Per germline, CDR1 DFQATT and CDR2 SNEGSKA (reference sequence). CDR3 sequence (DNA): TGCAGTGCCCAGAGTGGAATAGCGGGAGCGGCCGGGGAGCTGTTTTTT. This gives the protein CSAQSGIAGAAGELFF.

As DNA, the CDR3 is TGTGCCAGCAGTTTCCGGACTATCCCCTACAATGAGCAGTTCTTC. The encoded protein is CASSFRTIPYNEQFF. V is TRBV28 and J is TRBJ2-1, with TRBD2 as a possible D gene (6 bases). From germline, CDR1 is MDHEN and CDR2 SYDVKM. Trimming removed 3 bases from V and 2 bases from J, with 11 bases in between. This CDR3 contains 15 residues.

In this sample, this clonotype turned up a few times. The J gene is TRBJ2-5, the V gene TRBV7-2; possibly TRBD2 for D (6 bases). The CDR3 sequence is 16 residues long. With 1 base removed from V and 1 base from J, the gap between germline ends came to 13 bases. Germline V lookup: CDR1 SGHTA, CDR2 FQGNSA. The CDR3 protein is CASSLGGVRVQETQYF. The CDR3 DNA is TGTGCCAGCAGCTTAGGGGGGGTCCGGGTCCAAGAGACCCAGTACTTC.

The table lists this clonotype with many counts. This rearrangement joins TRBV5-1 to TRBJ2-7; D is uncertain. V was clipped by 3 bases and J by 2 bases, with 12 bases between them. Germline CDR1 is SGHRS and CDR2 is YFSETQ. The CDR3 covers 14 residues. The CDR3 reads CASSSETVTYEQYF. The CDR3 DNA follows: TGCGCCAGCAGCTCGGAGACGGTTACCTACGAGCAGTACTTC.

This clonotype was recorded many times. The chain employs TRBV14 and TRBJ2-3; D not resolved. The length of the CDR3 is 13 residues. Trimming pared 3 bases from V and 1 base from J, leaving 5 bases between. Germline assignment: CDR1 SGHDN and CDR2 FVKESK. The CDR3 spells CASSHPRTDTQYF. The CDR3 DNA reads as TGTGCCAGCAGCCATCCCCGCACAGATACGCAGTATTTT.

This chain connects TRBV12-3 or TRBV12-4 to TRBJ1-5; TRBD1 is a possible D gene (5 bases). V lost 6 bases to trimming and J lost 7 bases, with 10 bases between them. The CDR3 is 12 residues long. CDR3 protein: CASRRQNQPQHF. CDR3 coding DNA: TGTGCCAGCAGGCGACAGAACCAGCCCCAGCATTTT.

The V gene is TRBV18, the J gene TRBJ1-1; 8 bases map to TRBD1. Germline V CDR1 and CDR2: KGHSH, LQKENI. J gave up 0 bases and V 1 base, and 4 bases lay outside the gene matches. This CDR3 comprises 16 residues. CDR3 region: CASSPRQGSLNTEAFF. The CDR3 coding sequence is TGTGCCAGCTCACCACGACAGGGGTCCTTGAACACTGAAGCTTTCTTT.

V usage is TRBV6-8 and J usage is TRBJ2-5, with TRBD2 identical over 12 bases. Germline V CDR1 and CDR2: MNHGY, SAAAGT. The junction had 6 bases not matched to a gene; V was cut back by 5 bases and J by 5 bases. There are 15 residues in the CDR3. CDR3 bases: TGTGCCAGCAGTCACGGACTAGCGGGACGGGAGACCCAGTACTTC. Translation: CASSHGLAGRETQYF.

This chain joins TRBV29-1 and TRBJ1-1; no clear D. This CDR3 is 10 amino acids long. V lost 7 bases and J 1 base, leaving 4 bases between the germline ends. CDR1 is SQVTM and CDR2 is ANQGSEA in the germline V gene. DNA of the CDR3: TGCAGCGGAAGGAACACTGAAGCTTTCTTT. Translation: CSGRNTEAFF.

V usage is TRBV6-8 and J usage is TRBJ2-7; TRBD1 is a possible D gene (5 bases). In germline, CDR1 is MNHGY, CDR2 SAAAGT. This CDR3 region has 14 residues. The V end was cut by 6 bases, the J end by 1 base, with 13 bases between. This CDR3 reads CASSKATASYEQYF. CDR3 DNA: TGTGCCAGCAGCAAAGCGACAGCATCCTACGAGCAGTACTTC.

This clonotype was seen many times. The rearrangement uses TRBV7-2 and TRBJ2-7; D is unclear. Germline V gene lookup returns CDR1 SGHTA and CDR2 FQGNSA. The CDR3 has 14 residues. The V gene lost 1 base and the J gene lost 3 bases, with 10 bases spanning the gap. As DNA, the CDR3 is TGTGCCAGCAGCTTAGAGGCCCAATTCTACGAGCAGTACTTC. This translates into CASSLEAQFYEQYF. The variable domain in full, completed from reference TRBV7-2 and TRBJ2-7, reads GAGVSQSPSNKVTEKGKDVELRCDPISGHTALYWYRQSLGQGLEFLIYFQGNSAPDKSGLPSDRFSAERTGGSVSTLTIQRTQQEDSAVYLCASSLEAQFYEQYFGPGTRLTVT.

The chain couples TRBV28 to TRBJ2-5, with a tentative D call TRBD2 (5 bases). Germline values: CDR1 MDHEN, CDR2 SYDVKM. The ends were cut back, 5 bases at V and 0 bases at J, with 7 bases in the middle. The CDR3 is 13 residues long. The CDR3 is CASSPSNQETQYF. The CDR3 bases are TGTGCCAGCAGTCCTAGCAACCAAGAGACCCAGTACTTC.

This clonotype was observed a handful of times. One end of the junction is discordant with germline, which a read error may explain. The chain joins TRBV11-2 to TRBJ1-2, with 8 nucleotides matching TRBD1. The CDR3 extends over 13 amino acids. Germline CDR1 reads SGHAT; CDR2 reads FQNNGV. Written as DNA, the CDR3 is TGTGCCAGCAGCATAGACAGGGGCAATGGCTACACCTTC. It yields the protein CASSIDRGNGYTF.

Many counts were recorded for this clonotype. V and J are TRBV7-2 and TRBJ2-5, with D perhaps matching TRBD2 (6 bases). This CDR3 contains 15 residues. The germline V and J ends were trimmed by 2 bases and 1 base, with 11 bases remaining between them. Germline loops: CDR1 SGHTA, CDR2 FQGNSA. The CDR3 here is CASSLFSGSQETQYF. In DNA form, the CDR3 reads TGTGCCAGCAGCTTATTCAGCGGGTCCCAAGAGACCCAGTACTTC.

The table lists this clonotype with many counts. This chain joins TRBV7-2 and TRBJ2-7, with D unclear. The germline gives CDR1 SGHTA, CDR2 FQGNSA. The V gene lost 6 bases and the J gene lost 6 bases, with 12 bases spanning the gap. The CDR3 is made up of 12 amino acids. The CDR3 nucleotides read TGTGCCAGCAGGGCTGGACCTCTCGAGCAGTACTTC. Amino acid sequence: CASRAGPLEQYF. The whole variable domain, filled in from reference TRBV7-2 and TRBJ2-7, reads GAGVSQSPSNKVTEKGKDVELRCDPISGHTALYWYRQSLGQGLEFLIYFQGNSAPDKSGLPSDRFSAERTGGSVSTLTIQRTQQEDSAVYLCASRAGPLEQYFGPGTRLTVT.

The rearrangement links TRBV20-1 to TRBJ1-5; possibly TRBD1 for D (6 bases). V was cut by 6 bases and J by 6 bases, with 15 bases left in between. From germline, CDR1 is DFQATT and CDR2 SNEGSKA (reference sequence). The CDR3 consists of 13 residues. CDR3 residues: CSAGRGGGQPQHF. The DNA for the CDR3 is TGCAGTGCAGGACGAGGGGGTGGTCAGCCCCAGCATTTT.

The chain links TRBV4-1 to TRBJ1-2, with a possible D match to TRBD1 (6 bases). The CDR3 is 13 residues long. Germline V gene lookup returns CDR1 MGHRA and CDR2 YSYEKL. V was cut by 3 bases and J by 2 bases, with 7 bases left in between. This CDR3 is CASSHGQNYGYTF. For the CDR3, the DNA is TGCGCCAGCAGCCACGGACAGAACTATGGCTACACCTTC.

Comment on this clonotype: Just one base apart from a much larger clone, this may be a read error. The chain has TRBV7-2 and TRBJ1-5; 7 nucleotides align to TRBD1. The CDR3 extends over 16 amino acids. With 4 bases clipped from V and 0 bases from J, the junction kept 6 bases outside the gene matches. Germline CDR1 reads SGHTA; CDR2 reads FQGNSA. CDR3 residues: CASSSTGMSSNQPQHF. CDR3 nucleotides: TGTGCCAGCAGCTCGACAGGGATGAGTAGCAATCAGCCCCAGCATTTT.

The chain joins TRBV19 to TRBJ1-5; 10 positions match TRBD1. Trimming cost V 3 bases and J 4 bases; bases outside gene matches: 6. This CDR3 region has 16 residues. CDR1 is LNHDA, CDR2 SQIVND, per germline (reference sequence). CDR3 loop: CASSIFGTGDNQPQHF. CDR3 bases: TGTGCCAGTAGTATTTTCGGGACAGGGGATAATCAGCCCCAGCATTTT.

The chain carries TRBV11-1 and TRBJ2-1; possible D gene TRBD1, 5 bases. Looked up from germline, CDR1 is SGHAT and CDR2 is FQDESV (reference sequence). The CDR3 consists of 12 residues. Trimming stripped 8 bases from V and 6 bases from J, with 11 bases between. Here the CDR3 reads CASRAGRNEQFF. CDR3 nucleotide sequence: TGTGCCAGCCGAGCAGGGCGCAATGAGCAGTTCTTC.

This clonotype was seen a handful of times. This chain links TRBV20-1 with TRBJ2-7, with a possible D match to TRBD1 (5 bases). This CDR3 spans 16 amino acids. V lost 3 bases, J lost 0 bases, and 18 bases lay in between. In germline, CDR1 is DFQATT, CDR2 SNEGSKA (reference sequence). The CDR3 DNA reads TGCAGTGCTAGTACGCGGACAATTAATTTCTCCTACGAGCAGTACTTC. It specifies CSASTRTINFSYEQYF.

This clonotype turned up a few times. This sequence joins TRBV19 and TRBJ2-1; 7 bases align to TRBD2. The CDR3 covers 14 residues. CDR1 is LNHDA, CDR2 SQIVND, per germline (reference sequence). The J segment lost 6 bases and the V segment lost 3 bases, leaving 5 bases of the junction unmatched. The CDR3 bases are TGTGCCAGTAGTATCCCCGGGAGGTCCAATGAGCAGTTCTTC. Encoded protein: CASSIPGRSNEQFF.

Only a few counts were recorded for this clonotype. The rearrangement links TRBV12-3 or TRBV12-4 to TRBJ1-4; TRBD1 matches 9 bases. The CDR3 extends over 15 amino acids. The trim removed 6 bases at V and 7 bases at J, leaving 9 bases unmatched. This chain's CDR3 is CASSRLGQGGEKLFF. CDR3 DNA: TGTGCCAGCAGCCGCTTGGGACAGGGCGGTGAAAAACTGTTTTTT.

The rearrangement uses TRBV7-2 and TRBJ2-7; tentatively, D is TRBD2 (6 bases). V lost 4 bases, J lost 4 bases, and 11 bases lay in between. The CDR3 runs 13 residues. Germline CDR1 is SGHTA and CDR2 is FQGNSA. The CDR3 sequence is CASSSGGMYEQYF. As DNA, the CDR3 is TGTGCCAGCAGCTCCGGGGGAATGTACGAGCAGTACTTC. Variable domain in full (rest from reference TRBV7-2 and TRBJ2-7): GAGVSQSPSNKVTEKGKDVELRCDPISGHTALYWYRQSLGQGLEFLIYFQGNSAPDKSGLPSDRFSAERTGGSVSTLTIQRTQQEDSAVYLCASSSGGMYEQYFGPGTRLTVT.

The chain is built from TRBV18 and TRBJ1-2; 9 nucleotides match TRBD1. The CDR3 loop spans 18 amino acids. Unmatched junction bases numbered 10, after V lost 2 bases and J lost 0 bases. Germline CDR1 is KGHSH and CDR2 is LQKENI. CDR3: CASSPIRTGATPNYGYTF. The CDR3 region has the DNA TGTGCCAGCTCACCAATTAGGACAGGGGCGACCCCTAACTATGGCTACACCTTC.